Listed here is a single T cell receptor beta chain. This clone has just one count. Its binding antigen is unknown. No base quality information exists; no much larger clone differs at one position. Genomic DNA was isolated from the sorted cells so that the TCRbeta CDR3 region could be sequenced. The immunoSEQ Assay was used to sequence the TCRbeta CDR3 regions. TCRdb obtained this table from immuneACCESS and retained in-frame rearrangements with V and J assigned. These tables miss some clones; where compared with another copy, unresolved V genes account for less than half of the shortfall, and the remainder is unexplained. Recorded for this sample are approximately 99,000 clones; approximately 90% of them occurred a single time. The ten largest clones capture over 0.6% of the sample. This record comes from a study of OX40 agonist ivuxolimab in advanced cancers. Regarding the research as a whole: Ivuxolimab was a fully human IgG2 agonistic monoclonal antibody targeting the costimulatory receptor OX40 (CD134). Intravenous ivuxolimab was administered to patients every 2 weeks at six dose levels: 0.01, 0.1, 0.3, 1.5, 3 and 10 mg/kg. Patients were allowed to have had prior anti-PD-1, anti-PD-L1 or anti-CTLA-4 therapy, and 40% of the dose-escalation patients had been treated with checkpoint inhibitors. Among the 52 dose-escalation patients, approximately 20 had hepatocellular carcinoma, some 15 melanoma, 9 renal cell carcinoma and 9 head and neck cancer. Three dose-escalation patients achieved partial responses, one with hepatocellular carcinoma and two with cutaneous melanoma. The paper reports the monotherapy dose-escalation portion (N = 52 patients) of the phase I ivuxolimab trial. The dose-escalation cohort was 82.7% male with a mean age of 60 years, ranging from roughly 20 to 80. Peripheral TCRbeta sequencing was intended to test whether TCR sequence diversity was altered and clonal T-cell expansion was caused by ivuxolimab.

The trial excluded patients who had a history of autoimmune disease or who were on systemic immunosuppression. Peripheral blood for TCR sequencing was drawn from every dose cohort at baseline, at cycle 4 day 1 and at cycle 7 day 1. Samples came from an open-label, multicenter, first-in-human phase I dose-escalation trial of ivuxolimab. Adults with locally advanced or metastatic melanoma, renal cell carcinoma, hepatocellular carcinoma or head and neck squamous cell carcinoma were enrolled in the trial. Before TCR sequencing, CD4+ T cells and CD8+ T cells from peripheral blood were sorted into separate populations. Here is what the overall study found, with its caveats: At doses of 0.1 to 3.0 mg/kg, clonal expansion of both CD4+ and CD8+ T cells in blood was seen between baseline and week 6. Low levels of normalized T-cell clonal expansion were also seen in some patients who did not respond. The antigen specificity of the peripheral T cells that underwent clonal expansion was not determined. After ivuxolimab, CD8+ T cells had more expanded clones than CD4+ T cells on average. In the 0.1-3.0 mg/kg groups, partial responders were among the patients with the lowest normalized peripheral clonal expansion, particularly in CD8+ T cells.

This clonotype was sampled from an adult with an advanced solid tumor such as melanoma, head and neck, liver or kidney cancer. This specimen consisted of CD4+ or CD8+ T cells sorted from blood, obtained in a trial of the OX40 agonist ivuxolimab.

The DNA sequence is given as TGTGCCAGCAGCCCCGGGGAGCAAGAGACCCAGTACTTC. This sequence encodes CASSPGEQETQYF. The chain employs TRBV11-3 and TRBJ2-5; TRBD2 is a possible D gene, resting on 5 matching bases. CDR1 and CDR2 are read off the germline V gene as SGHNT and YENEEA. Cut back by 5 bases and 2 bases, the V and J ends lie 9 bases apart. The CDR3 goes from the cysteine to the phenylalanine over 13 residues. The read is trimmed to its CDR3 DNA, 39 bases read in frame from base 1.